The subject of this entry is one TCR beta chain. Its specificity is not known. At minimum, one pre-ART and two post-ART PBMC samples were obtained from each donor. Specimens carried about 0.95-11 million cryopreserved PBMC before DNA extraction. Sequencing used immunoSEQ v3.0 at survey level. Libraries were prepared by immunoSEQ multiplex PCR; TCRdb keeps only in-frame clonotypes and omits some of them. The repertoire holds around 15,000 clones, with about 80% as singletons. This entry belongs to a study of long-term antiretroviral therapy in people with HIV. Study-level points and caveats: Blood draws took place between about 2003 and 2018 and possibly involved older ART regimens. Whichever time point was examined, clones expanded before ART dominated the repertoire.

Trimming removed 0 bases at V and 3 bases at J, with 9 bases between. The CDR3 runs 14 residues. Germline CDR1 is SGDLS and CDR2 is YYNGEE. This TCR was recovered from a man between 40 and 49 years old with HIV. The chain combines TRBV9 with TRBJ2-5; tentative D call: TRBD1 (6 bases). The specimen comprised unsorted PBMCs, sampled just before starting antiretroviral therapy. For the CDR3, the DNA is TGTGCCAGCAGCGTAGGTACAGGGAAAGAGACCCAGTACTTC. Translated, it gives CASSVGTGKETQYF.